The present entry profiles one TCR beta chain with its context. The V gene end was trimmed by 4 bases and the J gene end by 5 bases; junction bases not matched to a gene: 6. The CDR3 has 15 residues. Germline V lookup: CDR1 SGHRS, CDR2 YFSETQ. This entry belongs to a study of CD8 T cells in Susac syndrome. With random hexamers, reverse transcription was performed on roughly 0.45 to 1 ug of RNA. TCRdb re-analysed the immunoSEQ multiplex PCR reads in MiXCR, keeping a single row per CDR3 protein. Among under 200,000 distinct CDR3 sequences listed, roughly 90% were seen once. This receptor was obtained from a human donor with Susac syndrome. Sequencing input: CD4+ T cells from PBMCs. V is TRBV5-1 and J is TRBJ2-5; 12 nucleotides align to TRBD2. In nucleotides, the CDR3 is TGCGCCAGCAGCCGACTAGCGGGAGTGTATGAGACCCAGTACTTC. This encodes CASSRLAGVYETQYF.